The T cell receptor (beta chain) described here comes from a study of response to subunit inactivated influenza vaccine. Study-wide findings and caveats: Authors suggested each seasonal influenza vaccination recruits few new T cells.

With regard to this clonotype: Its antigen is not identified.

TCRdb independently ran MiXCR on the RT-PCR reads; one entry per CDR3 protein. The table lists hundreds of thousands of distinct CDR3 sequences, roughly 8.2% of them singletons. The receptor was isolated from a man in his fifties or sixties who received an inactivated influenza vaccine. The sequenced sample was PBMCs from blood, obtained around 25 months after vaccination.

The CDR3 coding sequence is TGTGCCAGCAGCTTTGGGTCGTGGACTAGCGGTCACAATGAGCAGTTCTTC. Residues: CASSFGSWTSGHNEQFF. This chain uses TRBV11-2 with TRBJ2-1; the match to TRBD2 covers 10 bases. J lost 5 bases, V lost 3 bases, and 10 bases had no gene match. The germline CDR1 and CDR2 sequences are SGHAT and FQNNGV. This CDR3 spans 17 amino acids.